This TCR beta chain was captured in a study of blood T cells in healthy people across ages (dated by TCRdb to the mid-2010s). The study in broad terms: Template switching captured roughly one uniquely barcoded TCR beta cDNA molecule per two T cells in model experiments. Age-related changes in TCR beta repertoire diversity were measured in the study by deep sequencing normalized with unique cDNA molecular identifiers. To avoid experimental bias, donors of different ages were spread randomly across the sequencing lanes. Using the same blood draw, the study looked at two additional independent replicas of 1 million unique cDNA reads for two donors, one aged 18 to 29 and the other aged 80 or older. The donors were split into four age groups: young (average 16 years), middle-aged (roughly 42), aged (more than 55) and long-lived (under 90).

In the germline V gene, CDR1 corresponds to KGHDR and CDR2 to SFDVKD. Between the V and J ends, shortened by 2 bases and 4 bases respectively, the junction contains 13 bases. Counted from cysteine to phenylalanine, this CDR3 has 15 amino acids. Only the CDR3 region is kept as DNA, spanning 45 bases read in frame from base 1. Donors were 40 or so systemically healthy Caucasian individuals from Russia aged roughly 6 to 95 years. About 10 milliliters of peripheral blood were drawn from each donor into EDTA-treated Vacutainer tubes. Ficoll-Paque density-gradient centrifugation was used to isolate PBMCs, with at least 6.5 million per sample. Total RNA was extracted from PBMCs with Trizol reagent, with at least 5 micrograms obtained per sample. Naive CD45RAhigh/CD27high T cell percentages were measured by flow cytometry on a PBMC aliquot from every donor. In regard to this clonotype: Its cognate antigen has yet to be identified. No quality values exist for individual bases; no much larger clone is one base distant.

The full study reports these points: As age increased, observed TCR beta diversity per million T cells dropped in a roughly linear way, and a significant reduction was already evident by age 40. Conclusive comparison of naive and antigen-experienced compartments was prevented by the profiling of bulk unsorted PBMCs. Estimates of total diversity from one million sequenced T cells were regarded as lower bounds and underestimates. The percentage of naive T cells measured by flow cytometry correlated strongly with observed TCR beta diversity. The CMV infection status of donors was not known, potentially confounding age-related changes in expanded clonotypes. Compared with the aged group, the long-lived group had more naive CD4+ T cells, fewer expanded clones and increased TCR diversity, a pattern suggesting age selection.

Receptor libraries were prepared by 5' RACE. The sequencer listed for this sample is Illumina HiSeq 2500. A second roughly 7 to 11 cycle PCR used a sample-barcoded 5' primer and a J-beta primer mix. A unique molecular identifier was introduced onto each TCR beta cDNA molecule by a template-switch 5' adaptor carrying 12 random nucleotides. Each sample yielded at least 3 million CDR3-containing paired-end reads. First-strand cDNA was synthesized from all RNA with the Mint cDNA synthesis kit, primed by a TRBC-specific oligonucleotide. Following uracil-DNA glycosylase treatment, a first 18-cycle PCR with universal primers M1SS and BC2_uni_R was performed on all cDNA. Per the authors' processing: Each sample was normalized by randomly selecting 1 million high-quality reads, each carrying a distinct molecular identifier. Instead of being binned into consensus sequences, reads that shared molecular identifiers were thrown out. MiTCR, with a Q25 quality threshold and the strictest error-elimination algorithm, was used for CDR3 identification, clonotype clustering and error correction. A nonparametric unseen species model with Euler transformation was used to estimate lower-bound total TCR beta diversity. TCRdb took the public reads, trimmed them with fastp at Q25, ran MiXCR for clone calling and kept in-frame beta chains. Every entry covers one CDR3 protein and lists the most common genes and DNA from its rows. None of the V and J calls come from the authors' own analysis; TCRdb made them. The sample table shows about 580,000 distinct CDR3 sequences, and around 50% are seen once. Of the sample, roughly 25% is held by the ten largest clones.

Sequences were obtained from blood. This sequence uses TRBV24-1 and TRBJ2-5, with TRBD1 perhaps the D gene, on 6 matching bases. The receptor comes from an elderly man in good health. CDR3 region: CATSDSRQGTETQYF. In nucleotide form, the sequence is TGTGCCACCAGTGATTCCCGCCAGGGGACAGAGACCCAGTACTTC.